What follows are 13 T cell receptor beta chains derived from one specimen sequenced in a study of blood T cells in healthy people across ages. Combining a sample-barcoded 5' primer with a J-beta primer mix, a second PCR ran for about 7 to 12 cycles. In TCRdb, the 5' RACE reads were re-called with MiXCR into one record per CDR3 protein. The sample shows roughly 500,000 distinct CDR3 sequences, 27% of them seen only once. What was sequenced was blood. The receptors shown here come from a woman between 65 and 79 years old in good health.

In nucleotides, the CDR3 is TGTGCCAGCAGCCAACAGACAGGGGTCGAGTATGGCTACACCTTC. The encoded protein is CASSQQTGVEYGYTF. V is TRBV7-2 and J is TRBJ1-2; 8 bases line up with TRBD1. Germline assignment: CDR1 SGHTA and CDR2 FQGNSA. This CDR3 has 15 amino acids. J gave up 5 bases and V 5 bases, and 10 bases lay outside the gene matches.

The chain couples TRBV12-3 or TRBV12-4 to TRBJ1-4, with D possibly being TRBD1 (6 bases). This CDR3 has 15 amino acids. The germline V and J ends were trimmed by 5 bases and 2 bases, with 12 bases remaining between them. The CDR3 coding sequence is TGTGCCAGCAGTGGGGGGCAGGGCACTAATGAAAAACTGTTTTTT. Translating it yields CASSGGQGTNEKLFF.

V and J are TRBV20-1 and TRBJ2-7; D unresolved. The J call is uncertain, as TRBJ2-5 better fits the DNA end. The CDR3 consists of 13 residues. From germline, CDR1 is DFQATT and CDR2 SNEGSKA (reference sequence). The CDR3 DNA reads as TGCAGTGCTAGAGATCCTTTCGGGGAGACCCAGTACTTC. Protein sequence: CSARDPFGETQYF.

This clonotype was seen a handful of times. The chain has TRBV27 and TRBJ2-5, with 9 nucleotides matching TRBD1. The J call could be wrong; TRBJ2-1 is a better fit for the DNA end. This CDR3 region has 17 residues. The germline V gene encodes CDR1 MNHEY and CDR2 SMNVEV (reference sequence). The DNA of the CDR3 is TGTGCCAGCAGTTTAAACCCTGGGACAGGGATTTACGATGAGCAGTTCTTC. Its protein is CASSLNPGTGIYDEQFF.

Turning to this clonotype: One end of the junction does not line up with germline, which may come from a read error. This chain joins TRBV12-3 or TRBV12-4 and TRBJ1-1; 8 positions agree with TRBD1. The CDR3 totals 14 residues. The CDR3 sequence is CASSRQGANTEAFF. The CDR3 DNA is TGTGCCAGCAGTCGGCAGGGGGCGAACACTGAGGCTTTCTTT.

This clonotype occurred a few times. The chain has TRBV4-2 and TRBJ1-5; TRBD1 might be the D (6 bases). Per the germline V gene, CDR1 is LGHNA and CDR2 is YNFKEQ. The CDR3 has 16 amino acids. The V end lost 2 bases, the J end lost 15 bases, and 26 bases lay between the germline ends. The DNA of the CDR3 is TGTGCCAGCAGCCAATCGTCCGGGAGGGGGGAAGTTATGCGGCATTTT. Protein: CASSQSSGRGEVMRHF.

This clonotype occurred a few times. The chain carries TRBV20-1 and TRBJ1-2, with 9 bases identical to TRBD1. CDR1 is DFQATT and CDR2 is SNEGSKA in the germline V gene (reference sequence). CDR3 size: 17 residues. The J segment lost 2 bases and the V segment lost 0 bases, leaving 10 bases of the junction unmatched. The CDR3, as DNA: TGCAGTGCTAGAGATAGCCGGACAGGGGTCCTGAACTATGGCTACACCTTC. This codes for CSARDSRTGVLNYGYTF.

This clonotype has only a few counts. The chain is built from TRBV7-2 and TRBJ2-7; maybe TRBD1 (5 bases). Between the trimmed V and J ends, which lost 4 bases and 3 bases, there was a span of 10 bases. This CDR3 has 13 amino acids. The germline gives CDR1 SGHTA, CDR2 FQGNSA. For the CDR3, the DNA is TGTGCCAGCAGCTATGACAGTTTCTACGAGCAGTACTTC. This codes for CASSYDSFYEQYF.

The V and J genes are TRBV7-2 and TRBJ1-3; the D is unclear. Trimming stripped 5 bases from V and 5 bases from J, with 13 bases between. The germline CDR1 and CDR2 sequences are SGHTA and FQGNSA. This CDR3 has 14 amino acids. CDR3 nucleotides: TGTGCCAGCAGCCAAGGACCAAGGCGAAACACCATATATTTT. The encoded protein is CASSQGPRRNTIYF. Complete variable domain (other parts from reference TRBV7-2 and TRBJ1-3): GAGVSQSPSNKVTEKGKDVELRCDPISGHTALYWYRQSLGQGLEFLIYFQGNSAPDKSGLPSDRFSAERTGGSVSTLTIQRTQQEDSAVYLCASSQGPRRNTIYFGEGSWLTVV.

The J gene is TRBJ1-2, the V gene TRBV27; no definite D call. The CDR3 is 12 amino acids. Trimming took 5 bases from V and 8 from J, leaving 12 bases between them. Looked up from germline, CDR1 is MNHEY and CDR2 is SMNVEV (reference sequence). The DNA for the CDR3 is TGTGCCAGCAGTCCCCCCGGGTCCGGCTACACCTTC. Its translation is CASSPPGSGYTF.

The chain combines TRBV10-3 with TRBJ1-3, with D hard to call. This CDR3 contains 13 residues. The germline gives CDR1 ENHRY, CDR2 SYGVKD. V lost 7 bases and J 3 bases, leaving 10 bases between the germline ends. The CDR3 region has the DNA TGTGCCATCAAACCGAACAGTGGAAACACCATATATTTT. The encoded protein is CAIKPNSGNTIYF.

This clonotype was counted once. V is TRBV5-6 and J is TRBJ2-3, with a possible D match to TRBD2 (6 bases). Per the germline V gene, CDR1 is SGHDT and CDR2 is YYEEEE. This CDR3 has 19 amino acids. V dropped 4 bases and J dropped 0 bases, with 24 bases sitting between them. The CDR3 protein is CASSPPPKGGSSSTDTQYF. CDR3 in DNA: TGTGCCAGCAGCCCACCCCCGAAAGGAGGGTCAAGCAGCACAGATACGCAGTATTTT.

The chain combines TRBV7-9 with TRBJ2-5, with 7 bases matching TRBD1. The V gene end was trimmed by 5 bases and the J gene end by 7 bases; junction bases not matched to a gene: 10. This CDR3 comprises 14 residues. In germline, CDR1 is SEHNR, CDR2 FQNEAQ (reference sequence). CDR3 loop: CASSTSGQAMTQYF. The CDR3 region has the DNA TGTGCCAGCAGCACCTCAGGACAGGCAATGACCCAGTACTTC.